Each of the 14 T cell receptor beta chains below was sequenced from the same sample in a study of blood T cell repertoires in COVID-19. The protocol was immunoSEQ multiplex PCR, while the TCRdb copy is restricted to in-frame clones and leaves out a portion. The table shows over 250,000 clones, with roughly nine tenths occurring only once. Sample: PBMCs or T cells enriched from blood (not recorded which). The origin of the receptors is a woman aged 55-70 years who had recovered from COVID-19.

This clone was counted only a few times. J is TRBJ1-5 and V is TRBV28; D perhaps matches TRBD1 (5 bases). Trimming pared 7 bases from V and 0 bases from J, leaving 16 bases between. This CDR3 comprises 16 residues. Germline assignment: CDR1 MDHEN and CDR2 SYDVKM. In nucleotides, the CDR3 is TGTGCCAGCAAGAACAGGAGAGATTATAGCAATCAGCCCCAGCATTTT. It is translated as CASKNRRDYSNQPQHF.

The V call is TRBV5-1, the J call TRBJ1-3; 9 bases are a match to TRBD1. V dropped 3 bases and J dropped 1; count of bases not matched to a gene: 5. CDR1 is SGHRS and CDR2 is YFSETQ in the germline V gene. This CDR3 comprises 16 residues. This CDR3 reads CASSSGGTGSGNTIYF. The CDR3 DNA sequence: TGCGCCAGCAGCTCAGGAGGGACAGGGTCTGGAAACACCATATATTTT.

The rearrangement uses TRBV28 and TRBJ1-5; possibly TRBD1 for D (6 bases). Per germline, CDR1 MDHEN and CDR2 SYDVKM. V gave up 2 bases and J gave up 6 bases, with 11 bases separating them. This CDR3 comprises 14 residues. DNA for the CDR3: TGTGCCAGCAGTTTAGGGGGGGCGATTCAGCCCCAGCATTTT. This codes for CASSLGGAIQPQHF.

The V call is TRBV11-2, the J call TRBJ2-3, with 11 bases that match TRBD2. V lost 2 bases, J lost 4 bases, and 5 bases stayed unmatched. The germline V gene has CDR1 SGHAT and CDR2 FQNNGV. CDR3 size: 16 residues. The CDR3 loop is CASSLTSGSLADTQYF. The CDR3 nucleotides read TGTGCCAGCAGCTTAACTAGCGGGAGTTTGGCAGATACGCAGTATTTT.

The J gene is TRBJ2-7, the V gene TRBV28; D is ambiguous. The germline V gene has CDR1 MDHEN and CDR2 SYDVKM. The CDR3 is made up of 11 amino acids. V shed 3 bases and J shed 8 bases, with 8 bases lying between them. In DNA, the CDR3 is TGTGCCAGCAGTTTGAGTCGCCAGCAGTACTTC. This codes for CASSLSRQQYF.

This rearrangement joins TRBV2 to TRBJ1-5; perhaps TRBD1 as D (5 bases). Trimming left V 6 bases short and J 5 bases short, with 14 bases between. The CDR3 length is 14 residues. Germline lookup yields CDR1 SNHLY and CDR2 FYNNEI. CDR3 in amino acids: CASSAETGDQPQHF. DNA of the CDR3: TGTGCCAGCAGCGCAGAAACAGGCGATCAGCCCCAGCATTTT.

The chain links TRBV6-5 to TRBJ1-2, with D tentatively TRBD1 (5 bases). The CDR3 runs to 12 residues. The germline CDR1 and CDR2 sequences are MNHEY and SVGAGI. Trimming shortened V by 6 bases and J by 4 bases, and 9 bases separated the two germline ends. The CDR3 sequence: CASSDSFYGYTF. CDR3 DNA sequence: TGTGCCAGCAGCGACAGCTTCTATGGCTACACCTTC.

This clone was found a few times. The V and J genes are TRBV5-1 and TRBJ2-3, with 8 positions matching TRBD1. The junction had 8 bases not matched to a gene; V was cut back by 4 bases and J by 4 bases. CDR1 SGHRS and CDR2 YFSETQ come from the germline V gene. This CDR3 is built from 15 residues. The CDR3 region is CASSPGGNSADTQYF. In nucleotides, the CDR3 is TGCGCCAGCAGCCCAGGGGGCAATTCCGCAGATACGCAGTATTTT.

This chain uses TRBV28 with TRBJ1-5; D gene unclear. The ends were cut back, 3 bases at V and 1 base at J, with 7 bases in the middle. CDR3 length equals 14 residues. Germline V gene sequence: CDR1 MDHEN, CDR2 SYDVKM. CDR3 in amino acids: CASSFAGSNQPQHF. The CDR3 DNA reads as TGTGCCAGCAGTTTTGCCGGGAGCAATCAGCCCCAGCATTTT.

This clone was detected only a few times. V gene TRBV6-1 combines with J gene TRBJ2-5; 10 bases map to TRBD2. Germline assignment: CDR1 MNHNS and CDR2 SASEGT. The CDR3 has 16 residues. V shed 4 bases, J shed 5 bases, and the junction held 10 bases outside the gene matches. In nucleotides, the CDR3 is TGTGCCAGCAGTGGAGAGCTAGCGGGGGCCTTGGAGACCCAGTACTTC. Its translation: CASSGELAGALETQYF.

This sequence joins TRBV11-1 and TRBJ2-2; D perhaps matches TRBD2 (5 bases). Germline CDR1 reads SGHAT; CDR2 reads FQDESV (reference sequence). With 2 bases removed from V and 7 bases from J, the gap between germline ends came to 8 bases. The CDR3 runs to 13 residues. CDR3 nucleotide sequence: TGTGCCAGCAGCTTAAGGGAGATCGGGGAGCTGTTTTTT. It is translated as CASSLREIGELFF.

The chain recombines TRBV19 with TRBJ2-2; 11 bases map to TRBD2. The CDR3 has 18 amino acids. Losses at the gene ends were 1 base for V and 3 bases for J; bases not matched to a gene: 7. The germline V gene encodes CDR1 LNHDA and CDR2 SQIVND (reference sequence). The CDR3 is CASSIVAGGRGDTGELFF. In nucleotides, the CDR3 is TGTGCCAGTAGTATAGTAGCGGGAGGGCGGGGCGACACCGGGGAGCTGTTTTTT.

This chain joins TRBV19 and TRBJ1-6, with no clear D. The CDR3 is 17 amino acids. Trimming left V 5 bases short and J 5 bases short, with 19 bases between. Germline assignment: CDR1 LNHDA and CDR2 SQIVND (reference sequence). This CDR3 is CASSQSNQVPDNSPLHF. The CDR3, as DNA: TGTGCCAGTAGTCAAAGTAATCAGGTCCCGGATAATTCACCCCTCCACTTT.

This chain joins TRBV20-1 and TRBJ2-7, with D unresolved. V was trimmed by 7 bases and J by 7 bases, leaving 5 bases between them. The CDR3 is made up of 8 amino acids. Looked up from germline, CDR1 is DFQATT and CDR2 is SNEGSKA (reference sequence). The CDR3, as DNA: TGCAGTGTCCGTGAGCAGTACTTC. Translating gives CSVREQYF.